This is a list of T cell receptor beta chains from one sample in a study of regulatory T cells in long-lasting Graves disease. TCRdb passed the multiplex PCR reads through MiXCR, listing each CDR3 protein once. This sample has 420,000 or so distinct CDR3 sequences, with 23% found just once. The sample was peripheral blood mononuclear cells (PBMCs), taken when the disease was refractory, from a patient treated with antithyroid drugs. All receptors come from a female donor with Graves disease. CDR3s include the opening cysteine and the closing phenylalanine or tryptophan.

v_call cdr3_aa
TRBV20-1 CSASPPGVHEQYF
TRBV5-1 CASSLTWAGRWEKLFF
TRBV6-1 CASSLRGADQPQHF
TRBV2 CASSVLGKKETQYF
TRBV20-1 CSARSPGTGDYEQYF
TRBV10-3 CTISDRVDGYTF
TRBV6-5 CASSYFGTLLGGYTF
TRBV30 CAWSKIGGLNTEAFF
TRBV5-1 CASSLAGTDHNSPLHF
TRBV6-2/TRBV6-3 CASSPNPDNTDTQYF
TRBV3-1 CASSSGLAGVGQETQYF
TRBV7-2 CASSFRGLPYEQYF